The clone carrying this T cell receptor beta chain was seen at least ten times. These data are taken from a study of T cells after yellow fever vaccination. Study details: CD3, CD45RA, CCR7 and CD95 guided sorting of the EM, EMRA, CM and Tscm memory subsets. Any fraction with a low cell number was prepared using SMART-Seq v4 Ultra Low Input. Study conclusions and caveats: Sorted repertoires could include abundant contaminating clonotypes from bulk cells.

The TCR cDNA carried a universal primer site and UMIs from 5'RACE template switching. TCRdb ran MiXCR on the 5' RACE reads and lists one entry per CDR3 protein. The table lists about 22,000 distinct CDR3 sequences, around 5.2% of them singletons, with about 20% in the top ten. V was cut by 0 bases and J by 6 bases, with 12 bases left in between. CDR1 and CDR2 (germline): LNHNV, YYDKDF (reference sequence). The CDR3 runs to 14 residues. The clonotype originates from a man aged 18 to 35 who received the YFV17D yellow fever vaccine. The chain employs TRBV15 and TRBJ2-7, with D perhaps matching TRBD1 (6 bases). The starting material was PBMCs, either bulk or a sorted T-cell subset (CD4+, CD8+, memory, or dextramer-sorted; not recorded which), obtained about 49 days after the first yellow fever vaccination. The CDR3 reads CATSRDRGYREQYF. CDR3 nucleotide sequence: TGTGCCACCAGCAGAGATAGGGGGTACCGCGAGCAGTACTTC.